This T cell receptor (beta chain) was obtained from a study of T cells in Graves' hyperthyroidism and ophthalmopathy (dated by TCRdb to between 2019 and 2020). For the wider study: Peripheral blood samples were taken at the time of initial diagnosis, prior to any treatment. To identify TCR V-J signatures that set the groups apart, the researchers used a discovery cohort of 100 or so patients, made up of roughly 40 with Graves' ophthalmopathy and about 59 with stable Graves' hyperthyroidism. The paper describes TCR Vbeta CDR3 sequencing of 135 peripheral blood samples, made up of approximately 40 ophthalmopathy patients, approximately 73 hyperthyroidism patients and roughly 17 progressor patients. The study also compared thyroid tissue and blood T-cell repertoires from 5 to 7 Graves' hyperthyroidism patients. The 100 discovery patients were randomly split 7:3 into training and test sets. After sampling, hyperthyroidism patients received methimazole starting at 30 mg daily, and ophthalmopathy patients received high-dose intravenous methylprednisolone. Prospective prediction of ophthalmopathy was tested in an independent validation cohort consisting of 18 to 20 hyperthyroidism patients and some 16 patients who later progressed to ophthalmopathy.

General findings and caveats noted by the study authors: During validation, the model predicted progression to ophthalmopathy a median of approximately 6 months ahead of onset, with around 71% sensitivity and about 72% specificity. Most expanded thyroid clonotypes (frequency above 0.001) were also detected in blood, suggesting blood repertoires may reflect thyroid immune responses. A 13 V-J signature model separated ophthalmopathy from stable hyperthyroidism, with 87.88% sensitivity and 81.08% specificity in cross-validation and 80%/75% in testing. No statistical method was used to set the sample size in advance, and investigators knew the group allocation.

This clonotype has a count of ten or more. This receptor's antigen is unknown. A much larger clone differs from this one at a single base, so this may be a read error. TCR beta CDR3 regions were amplified from RNA transcripts. The first round of RT-PCR for the TCR CDR3 was performed with the HTBI primer set and the Qiagen OneStep RT-PCR kit. The libraries were constructed in a second round of multiplex PCR and then size-selected and purified. Libraries were sequenced paired-end with 100 bp reads on an Illumina HiSeq2000. On the authors' methods: SOAPnuke was used to process the raw data, throwing out any read that contained adapters or uncalled bases, had a mean Phred below 15, or lacked an exact constant-primer or identifier match. High-quality paired reads were merged with COPE v1.2.5, and unique nucleotide sequences were defined as clonotypes. MiTCR v1.1 was used to align the clonotypes against IMGT TRBV, TRBD and TRBJ reference segments. Analysis was restricted to V-J combinations with a frequency above 0.0001, which covered over 98% of repertoires. A TCS score was defined as the ratio between F50 (clonal expansion) and ExV (chaos), using BLOSUM62-based TCRdist between CDR3 peptides within each V-J. Welch's t-statistics and random forest reduced some 510 V-J features to 10 to 15, which were used in a naive Bayes classifier (R e1071). The public reads were quality trimmed at Q25 with fastp and then assembled into clones with MiXCR by TCRdb, keeping productive beta chains. Rows are unified per CDR3 protein, each entry keeping the most common DNA and genes. The authors' filters were not applied to this entry. The sample data list under 650,000 distinct CDR3 sequences, and about 17% of these were observed just once. The ten most abundant clones make up about 3.8% of the sample.

Inclusive of the bounding cysteine and phenylalanine, the CDR3 is 13 residues long. The only DNA kept is the CDR3, 39 bases in frame from the first base. CDR1 is given as MNHEY and CDR2 as SMNVEV, both from the germline V gene (reference sequence). V trim: 5 bases; J trim: 3 bases; unmatched bases: 4. Stable Graves' hyperthyroidism was defined as no progression to ophthalmopathy during 18 months of follow-up. Hyperthyroidism patients were aged 18 to 65 years and newly diagnosed, with disease duration of less than 2 months. Patients with uncontrolled infections, other autoimmune diseases, pregnancy or lactation were excluded. Diagnoses relied on clinical symptoms, serum thyroxine and TRAb, thyroid ultrasound and orbital computed tomography. PBMCs were isolated from about 10 ml of fresh peripheral blood by Ficoll-Paque density gradient centrifugation. Total RNA was extracted with Trizol reagent, and quality was checked on an Agilent 2100 Bioanalyzer.

Sequencing was performed on blood. This TCR was recovered from a young woman with Graves' hyperthyroidism. The rearranged segments are TRBV27 and TRBJ2-7; 7 nucleotides in the junction match TRBD1. The sequenced DNA is TGTGCCAGCAGTCCAACAGGGGTCTACGAGCAGTACTTC. Its amino acids are CASSPTGVYEQYF.